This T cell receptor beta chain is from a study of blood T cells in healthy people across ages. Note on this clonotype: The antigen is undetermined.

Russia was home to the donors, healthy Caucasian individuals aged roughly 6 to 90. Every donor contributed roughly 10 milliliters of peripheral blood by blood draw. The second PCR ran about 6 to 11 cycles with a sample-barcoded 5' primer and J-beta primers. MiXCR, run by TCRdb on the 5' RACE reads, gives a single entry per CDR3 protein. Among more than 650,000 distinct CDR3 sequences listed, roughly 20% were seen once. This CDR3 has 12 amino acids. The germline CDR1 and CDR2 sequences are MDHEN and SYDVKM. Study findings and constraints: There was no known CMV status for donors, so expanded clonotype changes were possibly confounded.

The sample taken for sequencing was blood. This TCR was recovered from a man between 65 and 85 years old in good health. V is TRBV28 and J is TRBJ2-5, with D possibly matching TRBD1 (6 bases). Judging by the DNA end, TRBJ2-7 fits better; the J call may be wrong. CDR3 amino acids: CASKQGRNEQYF. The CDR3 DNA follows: TGTGCCAGCAAACAGGGTCGGAACGAGCAGTACTTC.